These 8 T cell receptor beta chains were all obtained from the same sample, sequenced in a study of blood T cell repertoires in COVID-19. This table comes from immunoSEQ multiplex PCR, and its TCRdb copy is limited to in-frame clones, with some not included. The repertoire holds fewer than 150,000 clones, around 85% seen once, with over 2.5% in the top ten. The sample was peripheral blood. All receptors come from a man in his fifties or sixties with acute or convalescent COVID-19.

This chain links TRBV19 with TRBJ1-6, with a possible D match to TRBD1 (5 bases). CDR1 is LNHDA and CDR2 is SQIVND in the germline V gene (reference sequence). The CDR3 extends over 14 amino acids. The V end lost 3 bases, the J end lost 12 bases, and 15 bases lay between the germline ends. The CDR3 DNA is TGTGCCAGTAGTATGGGCGGGGCCCCCTTACCCCTCCACTTT. It translates to CASSMGGAPLPLHF.

V gene TRBV3-1 (or the pseudogene TRBV3-2) combines with J gene TRBJ2-7; D is perhaps TRBD2 (5 bases). From germline, CDR1 is LGHDT and CDR2 YNNKEL (reference sequence). This CDR3 is 15 amino acids long. Trimming stripped 1 base from V and 2 bases from J, with 12 bases between. CDR3 DNA: TGTGCCAGCAGCCAAGGGGCCAGCGGCGCCTACGAGCAGTACTTC. Translation gives CASSQGASGAYEQYF.

V usage is TRBV7-9 and J usage is TRBJ2-1; no reliable D call. Trimming took off 3 bases at V and 0 bases at J, with 6 bases between the two ends. This CDR3 comprises 14 residues. Germline V gene data show CDR1 as SEHNR and CDR2 as FQNEAQ (reference sequence). CDR3 residues: CASSFVSSYNEQFF. The CDR3 bases are TGTGCCAGCAGCTTCGTCAGCTCCTACAATGAGCAGTTCTTC.

The chain uses TRBV5-6 and TRBJ2-5; a possible D gene is TRBD1 (6 bases). Germline V gene data show CDR1 as SGHDT and CDR2 as YYEEEE. Between the trimmed V and J ends, which lost 3 bases and 1 base, there was a span of 10 bases. CDR3 length: 14 residues. The DNA for the CDR3 is TGTGCCAGCAGCTCCGAAGGGGGCCAAGAGACCCAGTACTTC. This codes for CASSSEGGQETQYF.

For the CDR3, the DNA is TGTGCCAGCACCGATCCAGGGAAGGGCACTGAAGCTTTCTTT. Amino acids: CASTDPGKGTEAFF. The chain carries TRBV3-1 (or the pseudogene TRBV3-2) and TRBJ1-1, with a weak D call TRBD1 (5 bases). The germline V gene encodes CDR1 LGHDT and CDR2 YNNKEL (reference sequence). There are 14 residues in the CDR3. V was clipped by 7 bases and J by 4 bases, with 16 bases between them.

This chain links TRBV19 with TRBJ1-2; possibly TRBD1 for D (5 bases). There are 14 residues in the CDR3. V dropped 1 base and J dropped 6 bases, with 12 bases sitting between them. Germline V gives CDR1 LNHDA, CDR2 SQIVND (reference sequence). The CDR3 loop is CASSIAARDHGYTF. The DNA for the CDR3 is TGTGCCAGTAGTATAGCGGCCAGGGATCATGGCTACACCTTC.

V and J are TRBV6-5 and TRBJ2-2; a possible D gene is TRBD1 (6 bases). This CDR3 has 15 amino acids. Trimming left V 6 bases short and J 3 bases short, with 14 bases between. Germline CDR1 reads MNHEY; CDR2 reads SVGAGI. CDR3 DNA sequence: TGTGCCAGCAGGTCCGGGACAACGCACACCGGGGAGCTGTTTTTT. Protein sequence: CASRSGTTHTGELFF.

There are a few counts of this clone. This chain connects TRBV2 to TRBJ2-1; 10 bases match TRBD2. The CDR3 consists of 15 residues. CDR1 SNHLY and CDR2 FYNNEI come from the germline V gene. J gave up 8 bases and V 7 bases, and 11 bases lay outside the gene matches. CDR3 region: CASTAQLAGSHEQFF. The CDR3, as DNA: TGTGCCAGCACCGCCCAACTAGCGGGAAGCCATGAGCAGTTCTTC.